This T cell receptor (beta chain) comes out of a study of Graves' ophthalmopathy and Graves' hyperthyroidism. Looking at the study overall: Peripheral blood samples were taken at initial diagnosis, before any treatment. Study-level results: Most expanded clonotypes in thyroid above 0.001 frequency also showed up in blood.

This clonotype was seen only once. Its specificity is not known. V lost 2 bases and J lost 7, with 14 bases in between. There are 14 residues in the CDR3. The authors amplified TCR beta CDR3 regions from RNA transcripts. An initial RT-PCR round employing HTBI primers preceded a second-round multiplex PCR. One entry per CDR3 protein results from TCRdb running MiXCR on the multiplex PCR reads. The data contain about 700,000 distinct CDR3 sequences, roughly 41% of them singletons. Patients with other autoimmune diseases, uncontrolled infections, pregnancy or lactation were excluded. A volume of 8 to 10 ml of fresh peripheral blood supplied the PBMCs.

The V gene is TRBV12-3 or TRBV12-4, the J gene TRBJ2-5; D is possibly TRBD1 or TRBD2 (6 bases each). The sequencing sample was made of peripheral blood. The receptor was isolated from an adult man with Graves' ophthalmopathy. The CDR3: CASSLSQGRGTQYF. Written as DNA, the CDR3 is TGTGCCAGCAGTTTATCGCAGGGGCGGGGGACCCAGTACTTC.